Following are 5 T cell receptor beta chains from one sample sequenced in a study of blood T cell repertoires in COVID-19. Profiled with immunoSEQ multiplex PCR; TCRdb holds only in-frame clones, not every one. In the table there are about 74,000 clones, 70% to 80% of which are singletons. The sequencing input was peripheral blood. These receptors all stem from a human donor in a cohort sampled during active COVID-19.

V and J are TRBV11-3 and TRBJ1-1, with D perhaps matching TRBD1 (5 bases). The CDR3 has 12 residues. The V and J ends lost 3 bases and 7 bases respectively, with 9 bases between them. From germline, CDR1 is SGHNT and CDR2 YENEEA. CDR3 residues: CASSFAQGEAFF. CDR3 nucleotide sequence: TGTGCCAGCAGCTTTGCCCAGGGTGAAGCTTTCTTT.

CDR3 region: CASSKVGTALNYGYTF. The CDR3, as DNA: TGTGCCAGCAGCAAGGTCGGGACAGCGCTTAACTATGGCTACACCTTC. V is TRBV11-2 and J is TRBJ1-2; TRBD1 matches 7 bases. This CDR3 contains 16 residues. V was clipped by 5 bases and J by 1 base; unmatched bases: 10. CDR1 SGHAT and CDR2 FQNNGV come from the germline V gene.

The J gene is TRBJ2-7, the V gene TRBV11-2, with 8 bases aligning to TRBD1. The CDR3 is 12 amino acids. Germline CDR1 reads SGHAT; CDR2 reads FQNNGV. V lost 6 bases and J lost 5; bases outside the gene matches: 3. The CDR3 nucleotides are TGTGCCAGCAGACTGGACAGGGACGAGCAGTACTTC. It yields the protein CASRLDRDEQYF.

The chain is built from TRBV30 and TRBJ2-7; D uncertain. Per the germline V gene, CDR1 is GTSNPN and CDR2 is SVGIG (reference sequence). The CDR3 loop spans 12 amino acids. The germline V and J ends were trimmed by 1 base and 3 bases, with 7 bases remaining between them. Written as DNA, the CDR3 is TGTGCCTGGAGTGCGGCAGGCTACGAGCAGTACTTC. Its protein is CAWSAAGYEQYF.

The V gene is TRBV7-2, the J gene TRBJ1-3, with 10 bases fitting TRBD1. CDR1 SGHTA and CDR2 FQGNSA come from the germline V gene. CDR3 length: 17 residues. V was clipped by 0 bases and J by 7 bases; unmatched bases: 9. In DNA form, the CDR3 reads TGTGCCAGCAGCTTAGCTGCCCCCCCGGGACAGGGGAACACCATATATTTT. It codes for CASSLAAPPGQGNTIYF.